The TCR beta chain under discussion was sequenced for a study of T cell changes during pregnancy in multiple sclerosis. Comments on this clone: One end of the junction fails to match germline, which may point to a read error.

Germline V gene sequence: CDR1 SNHLY, CDR2 FYNNEI. The CDR3 is made up of 15 amino acids. The table came from immunoSEQ multiplex PCR; TCRdb's copy has only in-frame clones and leaves some out. Of 40,000 to 60,000 clones in the sample, 92% are singletons; the top ten hold under 0.65%. This sequence joins TRBV2 and TRBJ2-1; 9 nucleotides match TRBD1. The sequence was obtained from a female donor with multiple sclerosis, enrolled in a pregnancy study. Sequenced material: CD4+ T cells from peripheral blood mononuclear cells, taken in the third trimester of pregnancy. The CDR3 loop is CASREDRGGYNEQFF. For the CDR3, the DNA is TGTGCCAGCAGGGAAGACAGGGGGGGATACAATGAGCAGTTCTTC. Together with reference TRBV2 and TRBJ2-1, the CDR3 gives the full variable domain: EPEVTQTPSHQVTQMGQEVILRCVPISNHLYFYWYRQILGQKVEFLVSFYNNEISEKSEIFDDQFSVERPDGSNFTLKIRSTKLEDSAMYFCASREDRGGYNEQFFGPGTRLTVL.